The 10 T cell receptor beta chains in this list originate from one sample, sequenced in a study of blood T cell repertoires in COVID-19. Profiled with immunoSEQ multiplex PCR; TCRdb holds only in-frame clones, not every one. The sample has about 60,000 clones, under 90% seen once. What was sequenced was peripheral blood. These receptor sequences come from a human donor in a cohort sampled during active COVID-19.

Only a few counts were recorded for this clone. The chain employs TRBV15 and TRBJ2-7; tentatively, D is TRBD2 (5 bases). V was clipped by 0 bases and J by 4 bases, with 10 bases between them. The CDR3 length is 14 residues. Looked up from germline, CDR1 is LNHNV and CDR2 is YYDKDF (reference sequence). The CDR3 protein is CATSRDKSGYEQYF. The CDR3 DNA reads TGTGCCACCAGCAGAGATAAAAGCGGTTACGAGCAGTACTTC.

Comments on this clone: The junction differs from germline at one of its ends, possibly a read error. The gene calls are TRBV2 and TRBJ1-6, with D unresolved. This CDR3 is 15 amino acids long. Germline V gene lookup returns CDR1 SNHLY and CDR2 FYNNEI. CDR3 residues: CASSRTVSYDSPLHF. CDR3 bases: TGTGCCAGCAGTCGAACAGTCTCCTATGATTCACCCCTCCACTTT.

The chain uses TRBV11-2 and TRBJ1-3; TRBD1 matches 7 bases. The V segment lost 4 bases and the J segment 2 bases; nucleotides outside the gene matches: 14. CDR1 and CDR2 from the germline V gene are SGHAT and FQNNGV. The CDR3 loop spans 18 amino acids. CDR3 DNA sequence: TGTGCCAGCAGCTCACATCCCTTATGGACAGGAACTGGAAACACCATATATTTT. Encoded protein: CASSSHPLWTGTGNTIYF. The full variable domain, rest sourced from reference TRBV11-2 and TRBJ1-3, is EAGVAQSPRYKIIEKRQSVAFWCNPISGHATLYWYQQILGQGPKLLIQFQNNGVVDDSQLPKDRFSAERLKGVDSTLKIQPAKLEDSAVYLCASSSHPLWTGTGNTIYFGEGSWLTVV.

The CDR3 nucleotides read TGTGCCAGCAGTTTTCGCGAACACACTGAAGCTTTCTTT. It translates to CASSFREHTEAFF. This chain joins TRBV6-2 or TRBV6-3 and TRBJ1-1; no clear D. Between the trimmed V and J ends, which lost 4 bases and 3 bases, there was a span of 9 bases. CDR1 MNHEY and CDR2 SVGEGT come from the germline V gene. The CDR3 has 13 residues.

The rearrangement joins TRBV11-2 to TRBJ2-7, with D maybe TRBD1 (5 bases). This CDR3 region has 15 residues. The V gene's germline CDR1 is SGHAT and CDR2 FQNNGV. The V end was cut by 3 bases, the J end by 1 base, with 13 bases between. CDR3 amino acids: CASSFRTGVSYEQYF. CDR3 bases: TGTGCCAGCAGCTTCCGAACAGGTGTGTCCTACGAGCAGTACTTC.

DNA of the CDR3: TGTGCCACAAGCGGCGAAACTATTAAAGCTTTCTTT. It specifies CATSGETIKAFF. V gene TRBV21-1 combines with J gene TRBJ1-1. TRBV21-1 is labeled a pseudogene. This CDR3 is built from 12 residues.

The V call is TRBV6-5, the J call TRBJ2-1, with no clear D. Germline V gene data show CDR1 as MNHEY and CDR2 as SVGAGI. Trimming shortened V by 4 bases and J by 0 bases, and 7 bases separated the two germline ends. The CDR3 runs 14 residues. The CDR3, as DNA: TGTGCCAGCAGTTTCGGTAGCTCCTACAATGAGCAGTTCTTC. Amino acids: CASSFGSSYNEQFF.

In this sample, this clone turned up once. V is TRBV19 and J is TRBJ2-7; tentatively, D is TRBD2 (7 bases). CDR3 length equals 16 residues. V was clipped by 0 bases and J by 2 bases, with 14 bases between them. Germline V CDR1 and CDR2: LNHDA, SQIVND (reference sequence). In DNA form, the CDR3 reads TGTGCCAGTAGTATAGAAGCTGGGGGGGCCGCCTACGAGCAGTACTTC. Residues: CASSIEAGGAAYEQYF.

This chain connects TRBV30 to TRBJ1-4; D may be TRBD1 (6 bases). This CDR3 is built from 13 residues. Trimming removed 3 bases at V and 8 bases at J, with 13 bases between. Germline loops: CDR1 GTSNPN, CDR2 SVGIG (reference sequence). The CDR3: CAWRSTGLEKLFF. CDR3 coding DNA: TGTGCCTGGAGATCGACAGGATTAGAAAAACTGTTTTTT. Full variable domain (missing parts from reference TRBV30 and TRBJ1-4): SQTIHQWPATLVQPVGSPLSLECTVEGTSNPNLYWYRQAAGRGLQLLFYSVGIGQISSEVPQNLSASRPQDRQFILSSKKLLLSDSGFYLCAWRSTGLEKLFFGSGTQLSVL.

CDR3 nucleotide sequence: TGTGCCACCAGGGGAGAGTACTGGAATCAGCCCCAGCATTTT. It yields the protein CATRGEYWNQPQHF. V is TRBV15 and J is TRBJ1-5; D unclear. V dropped 6 bases and J dropped 4 bases, with 13 bases sitting between them. The CDR3 consists of 14 residues. CDR1 is LNHNV and CDR2 is YYDKDF in the germline V gene (reference sequence).